Each of the 15 T cell receptor beta chains below was sequenced from the same sample in a study of blood T cell repertoires in COVID-19. Data came from immunoSEQ multiplex PCR; TCRdb stores just in-frame clones and leaves some out. Here the sample spans fewer than 300,000 clones, around 81% being singletons. Sequenced input: peripheral blood. All receptors derive from a woman aged 55-75 years with active or convalescent COVID-19.

The rearrangement joins TRBV19 to TRBJ1-2, with TRBD1 identical over 8 bases. The V segment lost 7 bases and the J segment 8 bases; nucleotides outside the gene matches: 9. CDR1 is LNHDA and CDR2 is SQIVND in the germline V gene (reference sequence). The CDR3 loop spans 13 amino acids. For the CDR3, the DNA is TGTGCCAGTAACCCTCGGACAGGGATAGGCTACACCTTC. Protein: CASNPRTGIGYTF. The variable domain in full, completed from reference TRBV19 and TRBJ1-2, reads DGGITQSPKYLFRKEGQNVTLSCEQNLNHDAMYWYRQDPGQGLRLIYYSQIVNDFQKGDIAEGYSVSREKKESFPLTVTSAQKNPTAFYLCASNPRTGIGYTFGSGTRLTVV.

Only a few counts were recorded for this clone. This rearrangement joins TRBV9 to TRBJ2-7, with D tentatively TRBD1 (5 bases). The CDR3 is 17 residues long. Deletions cut 0 bases from V and 0 bases from J, with 16 bases between. Per the germline V gene, CDR1 is SGDLS and CDR2 is YYNGEE. The CDR3 DNA reads TGTGCCAGCAGCGTAGGCCCATGGGGCCCCTACTCCTACGAGCAGTACTTC. Translated: CASSVGPWGPYSYEQYF.

The chain has TRBV5-5 and TRBJ1-6, with a weak D call TRBD1 (5 bases). Germline V gene sequence: CDR1 SGHKS, CDR2 YYEKEE (reference sequence). Trimming cost V 2 bases and J 10 bases, with 13 bases left between them. CDR3 length: 14 amino acids. CDR3 amino acids: CASSFTGERSPLHF. Here the CDR3 DNA reads TGTGCCAGCAGCTTTACAGGAGAGAGATCACCCCTCCACTTT.

The chain links TRBV24-1 to TRBJ1-2; 7 nucleotides line up with TRBD1. CDR1 is KGHDR, CDR2 SFDVKD, per germline. This CDR3 spans 13 amino acids. The ends lost 7 bases at V and 8 bases at J; junction bases unmatched: 9. For the CDR3, the DNA is TGTGCCACCAGCAAGACAGGGTTGGGCGGCTACACCTTC. It is translated as CATSKTGLGGYTF.

Points on this clone: Other DNA sequences from this sample encode an identical CDR3 as well. The gene calls are TRBV5-1 and TRBJ2-1, with D perhaps TRBD2 (6 bases). The CDR3 length is 15 residues. V was trimmed by 1 base and J by 0 bases, leaving 8 bases between them. Germline CDR1 reads SGHRS; CDR2 reads YFSETQ. This CDR3 reads CASSLTGSSYNEQFF. The CDR3 nucleotides read TGCGCCAGCAGCTTGACCGGGAGCTCCTACAATGAGCAGTTCTTC.

The gene calls are TRBV3-1 (or the pseudogene TRBV3-2) and TRBJ2-3, with a tentative D call TRBD2 (6 bases). Deletions cut 4 bases from V and 2 bases from J, with 13 bases between. Germline CDR1 is LGHDT and CDR2 is YNNKEL (reference sequence). The CDR3 runs to 15 residues. CDR3 loop: CASSLGTGFTDTQYF. Here the CDR3 DNA reads TGTGCCAGCAGCCTCGGGACTGGTTTCACAGATACGCAGTATTTT.

The V call is TRBV9, the J call TRBJ2-5, with D tentatively TRBD1 (5 bases). The CDR3 extends over 13 amino acids. Per the germline V gene, CDR1 is SGDLS and CDR2 is YYNGEE. Trimming removed 4 bases from V and 7 bases from J, with 14 bases in between. CDR3 bases: TGTGCCAGCAGCCAAACCCACCAGGGGACCCAGTACTTC. This gives the protein CASSQTHQGTQYF.

This clone showed up just once. V usage is TRBV5-1 and J usage is TRBJ2-3; D is ambiguous. Trimming removed 0 bases from V and 0 bases from J, with 11 bases in between. The germline gives CDR1 SGHRS, CDR2 YFSETQ. The CDR3 extends over 16 amino acids. The CDR3 reads CASSLDQVSSTDTQYF. The CDR3 DNA follows: TGCGCCAGCAGCTTGGATCAGGTGTCGAGCACAGATACGCAGTATTTT.

This clone was detected a few times. V and J are TRBV10-3 and TRBJ1-3, with 7 bases fitting TRBD1. Trimming took 3 bases from V and 2 from J; bases not matched to a gene: 10. Germline CDR1 and CDR2: ENHRY and SYGVKD. This CDR3 is built from 17 residues. CDR3 region: CAISDFRQGSPGNTIYF. The CDR3 DNA reads as TGTGCCATCAGTGACTTTAGACAGGGATCCCCTGGAAACACCATATATTTT.

The V and J genes are TRBV21-1 and TRBJ2-7; the D call in the table, TRBD2, was not verified against the DNA. TRBV21-1 is marked as a pseudogene. The CDR3 has 14 residues. CDR3 bases: TGTGCCAGCAGCAAAAGCCCCGGGGGCTACGAGCAGTACTTC. It yields the protein CASSKSPGGYEQYF.

The chain carries TRBV2 and TRBJ2-1, with D perhaps matching TRBD2 (6 bases). The CDR3 is 15 residues long. Germline lookup yields CDR1 SNHLY and CDR2 FYNNEI. Deletions cut 4 bases from V and 5 bases from J, with 15 bases between. CDR3 in amino acids: CASSGGSAGNNEQFF. The CDR3 nucleotides read TGTGCCAGCAGTGGAGGGAGTGCGGGGAACAATGAGCAGTTCTTC.

The chain has TRBV12-3 or TRBV12-4 and TRBJ1-1, with D unresolved. Deletions cut 1 base from V and 3 bases from J, with 6 bases between. This CDR3 spans 13 amino acids. The CDR3 bases are TGTGCCAGCAGTTTAGTCGGGGACACTGAAGCTTTCTTT. It is translated as CASSLVGDTEAFF.

This sequence joins TRBV14 and TRBJ2-3, with 8 bases matching TRBD2. The germline CDR1 and CDR2 sequences are SGHDN and FVKESK. The CDR3 contains 17 residues. Trimming cost V 4 bases and J 0 bases; bases outside gene matches: 9. CDR3: CASSPFSGGGSTDTQYF. In nucleotides, the CDR3 is TGTGCCAGCAGCCCTTTTTCAGGCGGGGGGAGCACAGATACGCAGTATTTT.

This clone occurred once. This chain uses TRBV3-1 (or the pseudogene TRBV3-2) with TRBJ2-1; 10 nucleotides agree with TRBD1. V gave up 4 bases and J gave up 5 bases; unmatched junction bases: 5. The germline gives CDR1 LGHDT, CDR2 YNNKEL (reference sequence). The CDR3 has 15 residues. This chain's CDR3 is CASSRDRGSHNEQFF. CDR3 nucleotide sequence: TGTGCCAGCAGCCGGGACAGGGGCAGCCACAATGAGCAGTTCTTC.

This clone was observed once. In DNA, the CDR3 is TGTGCCAGCAGCTCACCACAGGGGGAGCACACCGGGGAGCTGTTTTTT. Protein sequence: CASSSPQGEHTGELFF. J is TRBJ2-2 and V is TRBV5-4; 8 nucleotides line up with TRBD1. Germline CDR1 SGHNT, CDR2 YYREEE (reference sequence). This CDR3 is 16 amino acids long. Trimming at V came to 3 bases and at J to 3 bases, leaving 7 bases not matched to a gene.